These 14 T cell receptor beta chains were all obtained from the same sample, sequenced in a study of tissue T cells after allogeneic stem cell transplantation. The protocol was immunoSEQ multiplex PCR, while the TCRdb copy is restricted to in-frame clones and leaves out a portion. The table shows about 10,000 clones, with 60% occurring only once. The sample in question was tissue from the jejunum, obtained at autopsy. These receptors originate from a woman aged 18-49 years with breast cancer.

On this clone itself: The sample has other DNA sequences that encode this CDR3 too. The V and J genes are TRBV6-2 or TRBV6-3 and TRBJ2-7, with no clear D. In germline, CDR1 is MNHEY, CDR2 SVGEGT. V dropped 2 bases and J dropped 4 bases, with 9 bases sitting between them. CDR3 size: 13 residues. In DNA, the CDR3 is TGTGCCAGCAGTTACGTCTCCGGGTACGAGCAGTACTTC. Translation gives CASSYVSGYEQYF.

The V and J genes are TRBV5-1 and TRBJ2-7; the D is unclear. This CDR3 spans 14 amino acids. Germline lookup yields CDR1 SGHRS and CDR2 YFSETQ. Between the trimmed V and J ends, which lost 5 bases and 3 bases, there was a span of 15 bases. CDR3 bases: TGCGCCAGCAGGGAAGTCTCGAATGACTACGAGCAGTACTTC. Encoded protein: CASREVSNDYEQYF.

CDR3 nucleotides: TGTGCCAGCAGCTTAAACGGGGGAGGAGACCCGGGCTACACCTTC. Protein product: CASSLNGGGDPGYTF. The chain links TRBV7-2 to TRBJ1-2, with D perhaps matching TRBD1 (5 bases). CDR1 and CDR2 (germline): SGHTA, FQGNSA. The V gene lost 2 bases and the J gene lost 8 bases, with 18 bases spanning the gap. The CDR3 consists of 15 residues.

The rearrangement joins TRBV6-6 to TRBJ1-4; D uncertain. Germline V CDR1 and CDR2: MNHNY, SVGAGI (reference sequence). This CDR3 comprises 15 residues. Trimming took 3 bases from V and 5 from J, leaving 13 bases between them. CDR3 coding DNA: TGTGCCAGCAGTTATCGGGTTGGTAAAAATGAAAAACTGTTTTTT. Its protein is CASSYRVGKNEKLFF.

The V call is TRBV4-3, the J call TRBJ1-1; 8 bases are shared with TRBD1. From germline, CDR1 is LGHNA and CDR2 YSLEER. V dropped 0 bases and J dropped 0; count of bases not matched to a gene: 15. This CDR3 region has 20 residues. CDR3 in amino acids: CASSQDRVTWDRQLNTEAFF. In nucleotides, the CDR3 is TGCGCCAGCAGCCAAGATCGAGTGACGTGGGACAGGCAATTGAACACTGAAGCTTTCTTT.

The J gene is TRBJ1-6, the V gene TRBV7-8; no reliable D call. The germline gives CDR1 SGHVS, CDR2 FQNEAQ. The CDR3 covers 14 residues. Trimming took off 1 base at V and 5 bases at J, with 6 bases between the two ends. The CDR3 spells CASSLGANNSPLHF. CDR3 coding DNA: TGTGCCAGCAGCTTAGGGGCCAATAATTCACCCCTCCACTTT.

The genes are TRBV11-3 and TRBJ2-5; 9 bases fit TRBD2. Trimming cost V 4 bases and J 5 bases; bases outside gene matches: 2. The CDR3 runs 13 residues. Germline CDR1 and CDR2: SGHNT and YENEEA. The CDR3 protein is CASSWTSDETQYF. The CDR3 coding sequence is TGTGCCAGCAGCTGGACTAGCGATGAGACCCAGTACTTC.

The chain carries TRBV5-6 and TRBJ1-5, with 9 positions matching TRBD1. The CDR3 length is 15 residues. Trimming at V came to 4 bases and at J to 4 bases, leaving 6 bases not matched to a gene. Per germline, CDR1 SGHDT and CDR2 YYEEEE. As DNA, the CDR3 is TGTGCCAGCAGCCTGGGACAGGGCCCAAATCAGCCCCAGCATTTT. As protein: CASSLGQGPNQPQHF. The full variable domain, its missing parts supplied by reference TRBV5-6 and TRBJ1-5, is DAGVTQSPTHLIKTRGQQVTLRCSPKSGHDTVSWYQQALGQGPQFIFQYYEEEERQRGNFPDRFSGHQFPNYSSELNVNALLLGDSALYLCASSLGQGPNQPQHFGDGTRLSIL.

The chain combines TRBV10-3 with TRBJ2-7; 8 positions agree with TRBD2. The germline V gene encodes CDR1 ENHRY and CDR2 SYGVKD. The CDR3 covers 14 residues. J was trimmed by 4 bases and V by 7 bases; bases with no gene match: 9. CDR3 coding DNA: TGTGCCATCAAAGGGCTAGCGGGCGTATACGAGCAGTACTTC. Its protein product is CAIKGLAGVYEQYF.

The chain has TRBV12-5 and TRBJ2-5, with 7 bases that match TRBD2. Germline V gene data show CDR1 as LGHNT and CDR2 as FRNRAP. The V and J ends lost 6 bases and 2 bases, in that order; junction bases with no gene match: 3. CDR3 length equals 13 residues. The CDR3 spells CASGGGLQETQYF. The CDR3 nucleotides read TGTGCTAGTGGGGGAGGGCTACAAGAGACCCAGTACTTC.

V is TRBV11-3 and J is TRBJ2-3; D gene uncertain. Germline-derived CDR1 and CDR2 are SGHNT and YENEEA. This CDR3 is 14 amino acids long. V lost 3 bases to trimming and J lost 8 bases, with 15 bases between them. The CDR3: CASSLQGSLATQYF. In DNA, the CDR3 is TGTGCCAGCAGCTTGCAAGGCAGTTTAGCTACGCAGTATTTT.

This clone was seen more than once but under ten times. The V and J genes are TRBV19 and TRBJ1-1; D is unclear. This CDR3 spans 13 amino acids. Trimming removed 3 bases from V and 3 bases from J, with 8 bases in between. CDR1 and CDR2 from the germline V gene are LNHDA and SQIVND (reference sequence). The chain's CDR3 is CASSIKGDTEAFF. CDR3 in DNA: TGTGCCAGTAGTATCAAAGGCGACACTGAAGCTTTCTTT. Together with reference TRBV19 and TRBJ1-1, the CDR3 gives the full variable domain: DGGITQSPKYLFRKEGQNVTLSCEQNLNHDAMYWYRQDPGQGLRLIYYSQIVNDFQKGDIAEGYSVSREKKESFPLTVTSAQKNPTAFYLCASSIKGDTEAFFGQGTRLTVV.

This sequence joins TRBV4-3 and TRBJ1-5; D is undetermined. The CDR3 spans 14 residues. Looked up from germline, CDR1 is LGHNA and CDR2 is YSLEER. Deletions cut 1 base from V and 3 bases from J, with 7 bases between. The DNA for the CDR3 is TGCGCCAGCAGCCAAGGTGTACTCAATCAGCCCCAGCATTTT. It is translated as CASSQGVLNQPQHF.

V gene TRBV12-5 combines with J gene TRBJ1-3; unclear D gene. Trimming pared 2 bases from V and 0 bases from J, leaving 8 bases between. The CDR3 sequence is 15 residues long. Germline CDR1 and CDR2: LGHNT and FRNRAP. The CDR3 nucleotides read TGTGCTAGTGGTTTGAGTAGGACCTCTGGAAACACCATATATTTT. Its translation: CASGLSRTSGNTIYF. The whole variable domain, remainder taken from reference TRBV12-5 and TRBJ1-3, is DARVTQTPRHKVTEMGQEVTMRCQPILGHNTVFWYRQTMMQGLELLAYFRNRAPLDDSGMPKDRFSAEMPDATLATLKIQPSEPRDSAVYFCASGLSRTSGNTIYFGEGSWLTVV.